Shown below are 32 T cell receptor beta chains from a single sample sequenced in a study of T cell responses to AZD1222 COVID-19 vaccine. Sequenced by immunoSEQ multiplex PCR; TCRdb stores in-frame clones only, minus some. The sample has approximately 300,000 clones; 94% are singletons. This specimen consisted of peripheral blood, obtained 28 days after the second AZD1222 dose. The receptors derive from an adult who received the AZD1222 COVID-19 vaccine.

The CDR3 reads CASSQEPPEAFF. The CDR3 coding sequence is TGTGCCAGCAGCCAAGAACCTCCGGAAGCTTTCTTT. V and J are TRBV3-1 (or the pseudogene TRBV3-2) and TRBJ1-1, with no clear D. Germline assignment: CDR1 LGHDT and CDR2 YNNKEL (reference sequence). CDR3 length: 12 residues. With 0 bases removed from V and 8 bases from J, the gap between germline ends came to 7 bases.

V is TRBV4-1 and J is TRBJ2-2; perhaps TRBD2 as D (6 bases). The V and J ends lost 0 bases and 1 base respectively, with 6 bases between them. Germline-derived CDR1 and CDR2 are MGHRA and YSYEKL. The CDR3 has 15 residues. Here the CDR3 DNA reads TGCGCCAGCAGCCAAGAGCGGGGGAACACCGGGGAGCTGTTTTTT. It translates to CASSQERGNTGELFF.

This clone was seen a handful of times. The J gene is TRBJ2-1, the V gene TRBV28; D not certain. There are 15 residues in the CDR3. V lost 2 bases, J lost 6 bases, and 14 bases lay in between. Germline V gives CDR1 MDHEN, CDR2 SYDVKM. The CDR3 is CASSLGLTWSNEQFF. The CDR3 nucleotides are TGTGCCAGCAGTTTAGGCCTTACATGGAGCAATGAGCAGTTCTTC. The full variable domain, rest sourced from reference TRBV28 and TRBJ2-1, is DVKVTQSSRYLVKRTGEKVFLECVQDMDHENMFWYRQDPGLGLRLIYFSYDVKMKEKGDIPEGYSVSREKKERFSLILESASTNQTSMYLCASSLGLTWSNEQFFGPGTRLTVL.

This chain joins TRBV2 and TRBJ2-1, with D tentatively TRBD1 (6 bases). Germline V gene lookup returns CDR1 SNHLY and CDR2 FYNNEI. V lost 8 bases and J lost 8, with 19 bases in between. There are 14 residues in the CDR3. In DNA, the CDR3 is TGTGCCAGCTCATGGGGTCAGGGGTTCGATGAGCAGTTCTTC. This translates into CASSWGQGFDEQFF.

As to this clone: The junction does not match germline at one end; this may be a read error. V gene TRBV7-7 combines with J gene TRBJ2-2; 7 positions match TRBD2. The CDR3 is made up of 13 amino acids. Germline-derived CDR1 and CDR2 are SSHAT and FNYEAQ (reference sequence). CDR3 sequence (DNA): TGTGCTAGCAGCGGGACGTCTACCGGGGAGCTGTTTTTT. It encodes CASSGTSTGELFF.

The CDR3 is CASSRPRLDLNEQFF. The CDR3 coding sequence is TGTGCCAGCAGTAGACCGAGACTAGATTTAAATGAGCAGTTCTTC. The chain recombines TRBV6-2 or TRBV6-3 with TRBJ2-1, with a possible D match to TRBD2 (6 bases). Germline CDR1 is MNHEY and CDR2 is SVGEGT. V lost 5 bases, J lost 7 bases, and 18 bases lay in between. The CDR3 covers 15 residues.

V is TRBV3-1 (or the pseudogene TRBV3-2) and J is TRBJ2-7; possibly TRBD2 for D (6 bases). Germline V CDR1 and CDR2: LGHDT, YNNKEL (reference sequence). The CDR3 covers 13 residues. Between the trimmed V and J ends, which lost 4 bases and 3 bases, there was a span of 10 bases. In nucleotides, the CDR3 is TGTGCCAGCAGCCGGGACTCCATCTACGAGCAGTACTTC. Translation gives CASSRDSIYEQYF.

V gene TRBV5-1 combines with J gene TRBJ1-1, with D unclear. Per the germline V gene, CDR1 is SGHRS and CDR2 is YFSETQ. The CDR3 is 14 residues long. V was trimmed by 3 bases and J by 5 bases, leaving 14 bases between them. CDR3: CASSSLDPPTEAFF. DNA for the CDR3: TGCGCCAGCAGCTCCTTAGACCCGCCAACTGAAGCTTTCTTT.

The chain has TRBV10-2 and TRBJ1-1; D is ambiguous. V was trimmed by 11 bases and J by 1 base, leaving 11 bases between them. This CDR3 has 12 amino acids. Germline V gene data show CDR1 as WSHSY and CDR2 as SAAADI. CDR3 coding DNA: TGCGCCGCCGTTAGTACGAACACTGAAGCTTTCTTT. Protein: CAAVSTNTEAFF.

The chain recombines TRBV3-1 (or the pseudogene TRBV3-2) with TRBJ2-5; tentatively, D is TRBD1 (5 bases). Trimming shortened V by 1 base and J by 4 bases, and 10 bases separated the two germline ends. The CDR3 has 14 amino acids. Germline assignment: CDR1 LGHDT and CDR2 YNNKEL (reference sequence). The DNA of the CDR3 is TGTGCCAGCAGCCAAGTCCAGGGAACAGAGACCCAGTACTTC. This codes for CASSQVQGTETQYF.

The CDR3 protein is CASSPPLRAPGELFF. DNA of the CDR3: TGTGCCAGCTCACCCCCTTTGAGGGCCCCCGGGGAGCTGTTTTTT. The gene calls are TRBV18 and TRBJ2-2; a weak D match, TRBD2 (5 bases). The CDR3 extends over 15 amino acids. From germline, CDR1 is KGHSH and CDR2 LQKENI. With 3 bases removed from V and 6 bases from J, the gap between germline ends came to 14 bases.

This chain connects TRBV7-2 to TRBJ2-1, with 8 bases matching TRBD2. This CDR3 contains 15 residues. In germline, CDR1 is SGHTA, CDR2 FQGNSA. The V and J ends lost 5 bases and 4 bases, in that order; junction bases with no gene match: 7. CDR3 residues: CASSRGPSGYNEQFF. The CDR3 DNA is TGTGCCAGCAGCCGGGGGCCTAGCGGGTACAATGAGCAGTTCTTC.

This rearrangement joins TRBV3-1 (or the pseudogene TRBV3-2) to TRBJ1-1; TRBD1 might be the D (6 bases). The CDR3 is made up of 14 amino acids. The V and J ends lost 4 bases and 3 bases respectively, with 12 bases between them. Germline V CDR1 and CDR2: LGHDT, YNNKEL (reference sequence). CDR3 protein: CASSPRGRHTEAFF. The CDR3 DNA reads as TGTGCCAGCAGCCCAAGGGGGAGGCACACTGAAGCTTTCTTT.

The chain links TRBV28 to TRBJ2-7, with D tentatively TRBD1 (6 bases). Trimming removed 6 bases at V and 2 bases at J, with 20 bases between. This CDR3 spans 16 amino acids. Germline V CDR1 and CDR2: MDHEN, SYDVKM. The CDR3 DNA follows: TGTGCCAGCAGAACCGGACAGATGATGGGGACCTACGAGCAGTACTTC. Translating it yields CASRTGQMMGTYEQYF.

The gene calls are TRBV4-1 and TRBJ2-7; 7 nucleotides agree with TRBD1. V lost 6 bases and J lost 0; bases outside the gene matches: 14. The CDR3 is made up of 17 amino acids. The germline CDR1 and CDR2 sequences are MGHRA and YSYEKL. CDR3 coding DNA: TGCGCCAGCAGTCCACAGGGGATCCCCCTTGCCTCCTACGAGCAGTACTTC. It encodes CASSPQGIPLASYEQYF.

The chain employs TRBV28 and TRBJ2-7; 9 bases agree with TRBD1. Trimming cost V 4 bases and J 3 bases; bases outside gene matches: 7. Germline CDR1 is MDHEN and CDR2 is SYDVKM. The CDR3 loop spans 15 amino acids. The CDR3: CASSSRQGVFYEQYF. CDR3 nucleotides: TGTGCCAGCAGTTCCCGACAGGGGGTATTCTACGAGCAGTACTTC.

This rearrangement joins TRBV2 to TRBJ1-1, with no clear D. CDR1 SNHLY and CDR2 FYNNEI come from the germline V gene. The CDR3 consists of 15 residues. Deletions cut 8 bases from V and 0 bases from J, with 16 bases between. The CDR3 nucleotides are TGTGCCAGCGGGAGGACCGAGCCTCTGAACACTGAAGCTTTCTTT. Protein sequence: CASGRTEPLNTEAFF.

The V call is TRBV13, the J call TRBJ2-1, with 7 bases identical to TRBD2. This CDR3 is 17 amino acids long. The V and J ends lost 8 bases and 4 bases, in that order; junction bases with no gene match: 17. Germline CDR1 is PRHDT and CDR2 is FYEKMQ (reference sequence). As DNA, the CDR3 is TGTGCCAGCCTCGCAAGCGGGGCTATGGTGGTGTACAATGAGCAGTTCTTC. Translating gives CASLASGAMVVYNEQFF.

The chain joins TRBV29-1 to TRBJ2-7, with 10 bases matching TRBD2. Germline V gene lookup returns CDR1 SQVTM and CDR2 ANQGSEA. This CDR3 region has 15 residues. The trim removed 7 bases at V and 3 bases at J, leaving 12 bases unmatched. The CDR3 loop reads CSARRQREGHYEQYF. The CDR3 nucleotides read TGCAGCGCCCGGCGGCAGCGGGAGGGCCACTACGAGCAGTACTTC.

The J gene is TRBJ1-2, the V gene TRBV24-1, with D uncertain. CDR3 length equals 14 residues. Germline-derived CDR1 and CDR2 are KGHDR and SFDVKD. The ends were cut back, 4 bases at V and 4 bases at J, with 12 bases in the middle. Here the CDR3 reads CATSDNRTLYGYTF. As DNA, the CDR3 is TGTGCCACCAGTGACAACAGAACTCTCTATGGCTACACCTTC.

The V and J genes are TRBV5-1 and TRBJ2-3; D is undetermined. The V end was cut by 2 bases, the J end by 6 bases, with 10 bases between. This CDR3 contains 13 residues. Germline values: CDR1 SGHRS, CDR2 YFSETQ. CDR3 region: CASSFLVEDTQYF. Here the CDR3 DNA reads TGCGCCAGCAGCTTCCTTGTGGAGGATACGCAGTATTTT. The whole variable domain, filled in from reference TRBV5-1 and TRBJ2-3, reads KAGVTQTPRYLIKTRGQQVTLSCSPISGHRSVSWYQQTPGQGLQFLFEYFSETQRNKGNFPGRFSGRQFSNSRSEMNVSTLELGDSALYLCASSFLVEDTQYFGPGTRLTVL.

The rearrangement uses TRBV9 and TRBJ2-5; D may be TRBD1 (8 bases). The CDR3 totals 18 residues. With 3 bases removed from V and 3 bases from J, the gap between germline ends came to 24 bases. CDR1 is SGDLS and CDR2 is YYNGEE in the germline V gene. CDR3 nucleotide sequence: TGTGCCAGCAGCGCCTACTCAGGGGGCGGGAGAGGTGAAGAGACCCAGTACTTC. Residues: CASSAYSGGGRGEETQYF. The full variable domain, completed using reference TRBV9 and TRBJ2-5, is DSGVTQTPKHLITATGQRVTLRCSPRSGDLSVYWYQQSLDQGLQFLIQYYNGEERAKGNILERFSAQQFPDLHSELNLSSLELGDSALYFCASSAYSGGGRGEETQYFGPGTRLLVL.

The chain is built from TRBV5-1 and TRBJ1-2; D is unresolved. The germline gives CDR1 SGHRS, CDR2 YFSETQ. Trimming took off 5 bases at V and 0 bases at J, with 11 bases between the two ends. The CDR3 extends over 14 amino acids. In DNA, the CDR3 is TGCGCCAGCAGGGGCGACGCGTCTAACTATGGCTACACCTTC. Translating gives CASRGDASNYGYTF.

The chain has TRBV19 and TRBJ1-1; D not resolved. This CDR3 is 13 amino acids long. Germline assignment: CDR1 LNHDA and CDR2 SQIVND (reference sequence). V was shortened by 3 bases and J by 5 bases, with 10 bases between the two germline ends. CDR3 coding DNA: TGTGCCAGTAGTATTAAGGTTGGGACTGAAGCTTTCTTT. Amino acid sequence: CASSIKVGTEAFF.

The rearrangement joins TRBV6-5 to TRBJ2-4; TRBD1 agrees at 7 bases. With 6 bases clipped from V and 4 bases from J, the junction kept 6 bases outside the gene matches. The CDR3 has 14 residues. The germline V gene encodes CDR1 MNHEY and CDR2 SVGAGI. The CDR3 loop reads CASRAGTEKNIQYF. In DNA, the CDR3 is TGTGCCAGCAGGGCTGGGACAGAAAAAAACATTCAGTACTTC.

This clone appeared once. The V and J genes are TRBV5-1 and TRBJ1-2; 8 nucleotides agree with TRBD1. Germline V CDR1 and CDR2: SGHRS, YFSETQ. V lost 1 base, J lost 7 bases, and 3 bases stayed unmatched. This CDR3 region has 13 residues. The CDR3 DNA is TGCGCCAGCAGCTTGACCGGGACAGGTGGCTACACCTTC. Its translation: CASSLTGTGGYTF. Looking up the rest from reference TRBV5-1 and TRBJ1-2 gives the full variable domain: KAGVTQTPRYLIKTRGQQVTLSCSPISGHRSVSWYQQTPGQGLQFLFEYFSETQRNKGNFPGRFSGRQFSNSRSEMNVSTLELGDSALYLCASSLTGTGGYTFGSGTRLTVV.

DNA of the CDR3: TGTGCCAGTAGTATGATAGGTGGGGGCAACACTGAAGCTTTCTTT. It yields the protein CASSMIGGGNTEAFF. The J gene is TRBJ1-1, the V gene TRBV19; possible D gene TRBD1, 6 bases. The CDR3 is 15 amino acids. The V and J ends lost 3 bases and 2 bases respectively, with 13 bases between them. CDR1 is LNHDA and CDR2 is SQIVND in the germline V gene (reference sequence).

Details on this clone: This sample also contains other DNA sequences that code for the same CDR3. The chain links TRBV12-3 or TRBV12-4 to TRBJ2-7; possibly TRBD1 for D (6 bases). The CDR3 contains 12 residues. The V end lost 6 bases, the J end lost 5 bases, and 11 bases lay between the germline ends. The CDR3 bases are TGTGCCAGCAGCCAGGGGAGTGACGAGCAGTACTTC. Amino acids: CASSQGSDEQYF.

This clone was seen repeatedly, ten times or more. The chain links TRBV3-1 (or the pseudogene TRBV3-2) to TRBJ2-7; D possibly corresponds to TRBD2 (6 bases). The CDR3 runs 17 residues. The germline CDR1 and CDR2 sequences are LGHDT and YNNKEL (reference sequence). The ends were cut back, 1 base at V and 2 bases at J, with 18 bases in the middle. Here the CDR3 DNA reads TGTGCCAGCAGCCAAGGGAGGGTCTGGGACCCAACCTACGAGCAGTACTTC. Translation: CASSQGRVWDPTYEQYF.

This chain joins TRBV4-2 and TRBJ2-1; a weak D match, TRBD1 (6 bases). The V gene lost 0 bases and the J gene lost 4 bases, with 10 bases spanning the gap. Germline V CDR1 and CDR2: LGHNA, YNFKEQ. CDR3 size: 15 residues. In nucleotides, the CDR3 is TGTGCCAGCAGCCAAGAGGTGGGGGCTTACAATGAGCAGTTCTTC. Translation gives CASSQEVGAYNEQFF.

This clone was seen a single time. Other DNA sequences in this specimen translate into the identical CDR3. The chain has TRBV2 and TRBJ1-5; D is unresolved. Trimming shortened V by 3 bases and J by 4 bases, and 10 bases separated the two germline ends. The CDR3 spans 14 residues. Germline CDR1 and CDR2: SNHLY and FYNNEI. The CDR3 is CASSDRERNQPQHF. In nucleotides, the CDR3 is TGTGCCAGCAGTGACCGGGAAAGGAATCAGCCCCAGCATTTT.

CDR3 sequence reads: CASSNSGRGRDSGRTTYNEQFF. Here the CDR3 DNA reads TGTGCCAGCAGCAACTCGGGGAGGGGGCGAGATAGCGGGAGGACGACCTACAATGAGCAGTTCTTC. The rearrangement uses TRBV21-1 and TRBJ2-1; TRBD2 is taken as the D call from the table, unchecked against the DNA. TRBV21-1 is a pseudogene. The CDR3 is 22 amino acids.